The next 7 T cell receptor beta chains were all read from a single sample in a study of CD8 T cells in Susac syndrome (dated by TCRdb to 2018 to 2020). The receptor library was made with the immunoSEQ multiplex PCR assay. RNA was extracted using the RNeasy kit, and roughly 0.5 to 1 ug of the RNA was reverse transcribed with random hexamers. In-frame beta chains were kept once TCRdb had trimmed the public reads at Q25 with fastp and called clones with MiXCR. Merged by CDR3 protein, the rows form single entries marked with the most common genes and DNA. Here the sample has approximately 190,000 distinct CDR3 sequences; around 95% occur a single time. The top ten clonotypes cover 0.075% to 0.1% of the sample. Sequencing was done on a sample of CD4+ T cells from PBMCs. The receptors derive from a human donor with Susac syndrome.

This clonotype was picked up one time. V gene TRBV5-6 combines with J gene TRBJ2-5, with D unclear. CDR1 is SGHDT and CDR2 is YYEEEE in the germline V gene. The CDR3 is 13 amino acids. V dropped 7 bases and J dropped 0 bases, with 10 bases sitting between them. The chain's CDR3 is CASRAIDQETQYF. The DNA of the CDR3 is TGTGCCAGCCGCGCTATAGACCAAGAGACCCAGTACTTC.

CDR3 DNA: TGCGCCAGCAGACGACAGGGAACTAATGAAAAACTGTTTTTT. Its translation is CASRRQGTNEKLFF. This rearrangement joins TRBV4-1 to TRBJ1-4, with TRBD1 identical over 7 bases. J lost 1 base, V lost 6 bases, and 2 bases had no gene match. Germline CDR1 reads MGHRA; CDR2 reads YSYEKL. The CDR3 is 14 residues long.

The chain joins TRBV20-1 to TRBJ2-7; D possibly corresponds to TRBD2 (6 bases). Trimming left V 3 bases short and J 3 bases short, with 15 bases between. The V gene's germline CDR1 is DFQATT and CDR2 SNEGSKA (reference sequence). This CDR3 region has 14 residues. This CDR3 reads CSARRDPASYEQYF. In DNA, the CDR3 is TGCAGTGCTAGGCGGGACCCAGCGAGCTACGAGCAGTACTTC.

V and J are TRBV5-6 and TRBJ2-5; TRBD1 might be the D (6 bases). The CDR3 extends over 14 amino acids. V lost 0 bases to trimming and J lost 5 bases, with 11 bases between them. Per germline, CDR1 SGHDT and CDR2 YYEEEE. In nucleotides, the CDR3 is TGTGCCAGCAGCTTGGCTCACAGGGCGGAGACCCAGTACTTC. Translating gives CASSLAHRAETQYF. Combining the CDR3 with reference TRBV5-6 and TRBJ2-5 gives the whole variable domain DAGVTQSPTHLIKTRGQQVTLRCSPKSGHDTVSWYQQALGQGPQFIFQYYEEEERQRGNFPDRFSGHQFPNYSSELNVNALLLGDSALYLCASSLAHRAETQYFGPGTRLLVL.

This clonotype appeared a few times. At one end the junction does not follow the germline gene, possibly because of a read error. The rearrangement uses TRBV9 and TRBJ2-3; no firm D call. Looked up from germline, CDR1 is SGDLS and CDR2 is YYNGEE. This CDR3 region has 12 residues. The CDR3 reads CASSVVTDTQYF. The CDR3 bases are TGTGCCAGCAGTGTAGTCACAGATACGCAGTATTTT.

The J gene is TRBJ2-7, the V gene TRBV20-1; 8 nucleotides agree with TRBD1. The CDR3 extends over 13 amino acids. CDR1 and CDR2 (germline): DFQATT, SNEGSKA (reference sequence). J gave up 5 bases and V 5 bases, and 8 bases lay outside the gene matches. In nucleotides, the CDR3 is TGCAGTGCTGGACGGACAGGGTGGGACGAGCAGTACTTC. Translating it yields CSAGRTGWDEQYF.

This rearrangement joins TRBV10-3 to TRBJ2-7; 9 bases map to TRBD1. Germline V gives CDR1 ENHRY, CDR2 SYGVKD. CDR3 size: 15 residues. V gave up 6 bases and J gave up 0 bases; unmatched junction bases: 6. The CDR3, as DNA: TGTGCCATCAGGGCCGGGACAGGGAGCTCCTACGAGCAGTACTTC. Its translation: CAIRAGTGSSYEQYF.